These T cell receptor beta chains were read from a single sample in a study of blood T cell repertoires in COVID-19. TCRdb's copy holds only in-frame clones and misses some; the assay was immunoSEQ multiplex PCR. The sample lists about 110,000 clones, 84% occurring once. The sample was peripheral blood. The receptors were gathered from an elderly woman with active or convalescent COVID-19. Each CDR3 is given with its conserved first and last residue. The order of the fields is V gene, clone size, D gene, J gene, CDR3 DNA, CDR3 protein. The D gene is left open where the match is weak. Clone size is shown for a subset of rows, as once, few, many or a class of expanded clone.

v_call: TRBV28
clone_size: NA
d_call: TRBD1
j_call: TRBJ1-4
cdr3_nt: TGTGCCAGCAGGGATAAGGGGGCACCCTCGGAGAAACTGTTTTTT
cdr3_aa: CASRDKGAPSEKLFF

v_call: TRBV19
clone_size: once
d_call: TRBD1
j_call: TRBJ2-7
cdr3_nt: TGTGCCACTTCGACAGGGGGCTCCTACGAGCAGTACTTC
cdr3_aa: CATSTGGSYEQYF

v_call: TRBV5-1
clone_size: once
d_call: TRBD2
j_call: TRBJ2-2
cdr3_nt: TGCGCCAGCAGAACGGCTAGCGGGAGTGGGGGCGGGGAGCTGTTTTTT
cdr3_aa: CASRTASGSGGGELFF

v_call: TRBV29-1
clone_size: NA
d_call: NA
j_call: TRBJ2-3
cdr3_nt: TGCAGCGTTGAGTGGCAGGGCACAGATACGCAGTATTTT
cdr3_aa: CSVEWQGTDTQYF

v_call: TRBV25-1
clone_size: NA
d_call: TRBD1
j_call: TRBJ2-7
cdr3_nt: TGTGCCAGCAGTAGGACAGGGGTGGGCTACGAGCAGTACTTC
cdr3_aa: CASSRTGVGYEQYF

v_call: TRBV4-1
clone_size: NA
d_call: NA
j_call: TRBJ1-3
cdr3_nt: TGCGCCAGCAGCCAAGACCAGGGTCCTGGAAACACCATATATTTT
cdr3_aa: CASSQDQGPGNTIYF

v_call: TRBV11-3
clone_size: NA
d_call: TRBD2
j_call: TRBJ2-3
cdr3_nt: TGTGCCAGTGGAGCGGGGAGCACAGATACGCAGTATTTT
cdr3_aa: CASGAGSTDTQYF

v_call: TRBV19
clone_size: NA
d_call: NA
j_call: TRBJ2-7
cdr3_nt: TGTGCCAGTAGTATGGTCGGTCGAAGGGGTTCCTACGAGCAGTACTTC
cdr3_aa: CASSMVGRRGSYEQYF

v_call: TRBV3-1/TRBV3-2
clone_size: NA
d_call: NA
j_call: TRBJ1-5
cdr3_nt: TGTGCCAGCAGCCAAGGGACACGAAGCAATCAGCCCCAGCATTTT
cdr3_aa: CASSQGTRSNQPQHF

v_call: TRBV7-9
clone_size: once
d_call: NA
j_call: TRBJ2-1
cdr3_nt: TGTGCCAGCAGCCTGCTCACCTCGGGCAGGGGATCTGAGCAGTTCTTC
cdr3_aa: CASSLLTSGRGSEQFF

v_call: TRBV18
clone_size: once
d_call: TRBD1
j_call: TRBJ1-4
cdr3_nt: TGTGCCAGCTCACACGGACAGGGGGCGACTAATGAAAAACTGTTTTTT
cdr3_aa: CASSHGQGATNEKLFF

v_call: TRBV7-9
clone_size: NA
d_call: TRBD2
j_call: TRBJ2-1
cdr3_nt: TGTGCCAGAGAGGGACTAGCGGGAGTTGGCTCCTACAATGAGCAGTTCTTC
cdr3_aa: CAREGLAGVGSYNEQFF

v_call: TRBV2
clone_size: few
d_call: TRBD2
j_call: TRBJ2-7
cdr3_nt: TGTGCCAGCCGAAGAAGGAGCGGGAGGGGTACCTACGAGCAGTACTTC
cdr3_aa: CASRRRSGRGTYEQYF

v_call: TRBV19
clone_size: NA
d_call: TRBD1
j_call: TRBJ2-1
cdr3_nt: TGTGCCAGTAGTATAGCAGGGGGCTCCTACAATGAGCAGTTCTTC
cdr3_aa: CASSIAGGSYNEQFF

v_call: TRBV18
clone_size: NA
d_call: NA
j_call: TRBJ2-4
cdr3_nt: TGTGCCAGCTCACCCGCGGGGGCCGAGGCCAAAAACATTCAGTACTTC
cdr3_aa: CASSPAGAEAKNIQYF

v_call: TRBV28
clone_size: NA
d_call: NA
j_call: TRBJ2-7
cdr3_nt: TGTGCCAGCAGTTTCTACGCCTACGAGCAGTACTTC
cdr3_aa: CASSFYAYEQYF

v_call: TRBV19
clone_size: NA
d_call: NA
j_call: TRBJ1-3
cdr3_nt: TGTGCCAGTAGATTGGGGGGGGCGACCCCCATATATTTT
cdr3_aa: CASRLGGATPIYF

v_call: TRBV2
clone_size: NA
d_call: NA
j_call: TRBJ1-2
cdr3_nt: TGTGCCAGCAGTACCGACACTAACTATGGCTACACCTTC
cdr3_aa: CASSTDTNYGYTF

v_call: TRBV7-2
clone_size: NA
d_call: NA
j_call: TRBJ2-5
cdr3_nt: TGTGCCAGCAGCATCGACAGATACCAAGAGACCCAGTACTTC
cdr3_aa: CASSIDRYQETQYF

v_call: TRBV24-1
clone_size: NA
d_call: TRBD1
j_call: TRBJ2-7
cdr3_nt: TGTGCCACCAGTGATGCGGACAGGCCCCCGTACGAGCAGTACTTC
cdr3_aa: CATSDADRPPYEQYF

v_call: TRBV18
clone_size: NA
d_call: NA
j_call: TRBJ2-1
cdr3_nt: TGTGCCAGCTCACCGGGCGGGCCGGCCTACAATGAGCAGTTCTTC
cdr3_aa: CASSPGGPAYNEQFF

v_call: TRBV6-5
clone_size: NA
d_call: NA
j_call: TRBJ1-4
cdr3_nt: TGTGCCAGCAGAACCCCCGGTAATGAAAAACTGTTTTTT
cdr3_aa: CASRTPGNEKLFF

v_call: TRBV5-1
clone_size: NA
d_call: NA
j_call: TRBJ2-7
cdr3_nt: TGCGCCAGCAGCTTGACGGAGGGGTCCTACGAGCAGTACTTC
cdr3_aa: CASSLTEGSYEQYF

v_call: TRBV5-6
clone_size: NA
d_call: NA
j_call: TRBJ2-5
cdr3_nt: TGTGCCAGCAGCTTGGGGACCTCCGGGGGGACCCAGTACTTC
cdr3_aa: CASSLGTSGGTQYF

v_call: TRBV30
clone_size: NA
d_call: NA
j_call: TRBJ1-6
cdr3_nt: TGTGCCTGGAGGGACAGCAATTCACCCCTCCACTTT
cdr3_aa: CAWRDSNSPLHF

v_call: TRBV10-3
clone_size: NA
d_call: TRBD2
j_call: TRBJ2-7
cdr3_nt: TGTGCCATCAGTGGAACTAGCGGGAGACAGGCCGAGCAGTACTTC
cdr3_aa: CAISGTSGRQAEQYF

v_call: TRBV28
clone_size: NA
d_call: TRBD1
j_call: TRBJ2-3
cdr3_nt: TGTGCCAGCAGTTTAAGACAGGGGATAACAGATACGCAGTATTTT
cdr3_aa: CASSLRQGITDTQYF

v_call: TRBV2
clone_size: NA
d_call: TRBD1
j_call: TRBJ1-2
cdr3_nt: TGTGCCAGCATCCCAGGGGGCAACTATGGCTACACCTTC
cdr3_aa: CASIPGGNYGYTF

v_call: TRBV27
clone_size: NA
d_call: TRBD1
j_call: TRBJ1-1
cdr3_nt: TGTGCCAGCAGTCCAGGACAGGGGAACACTGAAGCTTTCTTT
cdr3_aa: CASSPGQGNTEAFF

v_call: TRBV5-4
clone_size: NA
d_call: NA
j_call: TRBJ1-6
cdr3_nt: TGTGCCAGCACCAGCTCCTATAATTCACCCCTCCACTTT
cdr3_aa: CASTSSYNSPLHF

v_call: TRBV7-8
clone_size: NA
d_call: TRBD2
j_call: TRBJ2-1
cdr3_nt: TGTGCCAGCACCGTTACTAGCGGGAGTATAAATGAGCAGTTCTTC
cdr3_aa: CASTVTSGSINEQFF